This TCR beta chain is from a study of T-cell memory formation after mild COVID-19 (dated by TCRdb to the early 2020s). Notes on the research overall: TCR sequence clusters from the two donors were found to be largely donor specific. The cohort was made up of two young adult volunteers, one female and one male, who were previously healthy. T-cell clones expanding and contracting after mild COVID-19 in a couple of donors were tracked by longitudinal TCRalpha and TCRbeta repertoire sequencing.

Ficoll-Paque density gradient centrifugation was the method used to isolate PBMCs. Data came from an Illumina NovaSeq 6000. Using 5'RACE with constant-segment primers, TCRalpha and TCRbeta cDNA libraries were constructed, with sample barcodes and unique molecular identifiers added in the process. RNA was extracted from every sample with Trizol reagent. Amplification of the libraries took two PCR steps, and the second step added a second sample barcode plus Illumina TruSeq adapters. Sequencing of the libraries was done on an Illumina NovaSeq, producing 2 x 150 bp paired-end reads. Per the original workflow: Demultiplexing of reads and collapsing into UMI-guided consensus sequences were performed with migec v1.2.7. Using mixcr v2.1.11, UMI consensuses were aligned to TRA and TRB V and J templates and then assembled into clonotypes. Clonotypes were classified as expanded or contracted when called significant by both edgeR and NoisET, with noise models trained on biological replicates. edgeR calls used a false discovery rate-adjusted p below 0.01 and a log2 fold-change threshold of 1. As an exploratory analysis of dynamics, PCA with hierarchical clustering was applied to max-normalized trajectories of the 1000 most abundant clonotypes. The CD4 or CD8 phenotype of responding clones was assigned using the separately sequenced CD4+ and CD8+ repertoires. TCRdb redid the processing of the public reads, applying fastp at Q25 and MiXCR, and retained in-frame beta chains. CDR3 protein sequences are deduplicated, and each keeps its most common genes and DNA. In this record, the V and J calls reflect TCRdb's handling and not the investigators' own analysis. The sample table records roughly 560,000 distinct CDR3 sequences; around 20% of these occur just once. The biggest ten clones account for around 12% of the sample.

Comment on this clonotype: The target of this receptor is not known. It has no much larger one-base neighbor in the sample; base qualities were not kept.

V sheds 4 bases and J sheds 1 base, leaving 13 bases between their ends. The germline V gene (reference sequence) gives CDR1 as LGHDT and CDR2 as YNNKEL. CDR3 length: 15 amino acids, cysteine to phenylalanine. Only CDR3 DNA is held: 45 bases, read in frame from base 1. Overall study results and their limits: The detection of some responding clones in pre-infection memory suggests that pre-existing cross-reactive memory T cells joined the SARS-CoV-2 response. Only a couple of mild cases were covered by the study, and larger cohorts that include severe cases with pre-infection samples were considered necessary. Clones that contracted from day 15 to 85 showed balanced CD4/CD8 phenotypes, whereas a second wave of clones that expanded from day 15 to 37 leaned towards CD4+. Contracting CD4+ clones turned up mainly in the CM and EM memory subsets, whereas EMRA was where CD8+ clones were enriched. SARS-CoV-2 specificity of the second-wave clones peaking on day 37 was not confirmed.

Recombination joined TRBV3-1 with TRBJ1-1; TRBD1 is perhaps the D gene, given 5 matching bases. The sequenced material came from PBMCs or a T cell subset sorted from them (not recorded which). The receptor was derived from an adult woman who had mild COVID-19 (a few samples of this study predate the infection). The sample titles of this study are shuffled in the database, so cell type and time point are left out; the donor was told from shared clones. The DNA reads TGTGCCAGCAGCCGGTCGTGGCAGGGGAACACTGAAGCTTTCTTT. Translated, this gives CASSRSWQGNTEAFF.